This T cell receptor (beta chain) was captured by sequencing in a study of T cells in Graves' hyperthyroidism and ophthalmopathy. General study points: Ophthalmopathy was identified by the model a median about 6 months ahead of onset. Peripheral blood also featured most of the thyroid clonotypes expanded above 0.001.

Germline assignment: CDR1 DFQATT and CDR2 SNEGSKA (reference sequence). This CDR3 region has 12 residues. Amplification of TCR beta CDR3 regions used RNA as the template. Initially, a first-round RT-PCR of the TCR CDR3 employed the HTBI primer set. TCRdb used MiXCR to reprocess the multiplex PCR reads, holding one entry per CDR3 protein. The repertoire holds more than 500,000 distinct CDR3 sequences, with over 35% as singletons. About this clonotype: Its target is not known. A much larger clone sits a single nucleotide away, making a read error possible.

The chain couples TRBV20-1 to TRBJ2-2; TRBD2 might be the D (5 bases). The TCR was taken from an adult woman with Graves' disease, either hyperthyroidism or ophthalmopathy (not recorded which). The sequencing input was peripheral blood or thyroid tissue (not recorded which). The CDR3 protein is CSAKDFTGERFF. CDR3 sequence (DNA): TGCAGTGCCAAGGATTTTACCGGGGAGCGGTTTTTT.